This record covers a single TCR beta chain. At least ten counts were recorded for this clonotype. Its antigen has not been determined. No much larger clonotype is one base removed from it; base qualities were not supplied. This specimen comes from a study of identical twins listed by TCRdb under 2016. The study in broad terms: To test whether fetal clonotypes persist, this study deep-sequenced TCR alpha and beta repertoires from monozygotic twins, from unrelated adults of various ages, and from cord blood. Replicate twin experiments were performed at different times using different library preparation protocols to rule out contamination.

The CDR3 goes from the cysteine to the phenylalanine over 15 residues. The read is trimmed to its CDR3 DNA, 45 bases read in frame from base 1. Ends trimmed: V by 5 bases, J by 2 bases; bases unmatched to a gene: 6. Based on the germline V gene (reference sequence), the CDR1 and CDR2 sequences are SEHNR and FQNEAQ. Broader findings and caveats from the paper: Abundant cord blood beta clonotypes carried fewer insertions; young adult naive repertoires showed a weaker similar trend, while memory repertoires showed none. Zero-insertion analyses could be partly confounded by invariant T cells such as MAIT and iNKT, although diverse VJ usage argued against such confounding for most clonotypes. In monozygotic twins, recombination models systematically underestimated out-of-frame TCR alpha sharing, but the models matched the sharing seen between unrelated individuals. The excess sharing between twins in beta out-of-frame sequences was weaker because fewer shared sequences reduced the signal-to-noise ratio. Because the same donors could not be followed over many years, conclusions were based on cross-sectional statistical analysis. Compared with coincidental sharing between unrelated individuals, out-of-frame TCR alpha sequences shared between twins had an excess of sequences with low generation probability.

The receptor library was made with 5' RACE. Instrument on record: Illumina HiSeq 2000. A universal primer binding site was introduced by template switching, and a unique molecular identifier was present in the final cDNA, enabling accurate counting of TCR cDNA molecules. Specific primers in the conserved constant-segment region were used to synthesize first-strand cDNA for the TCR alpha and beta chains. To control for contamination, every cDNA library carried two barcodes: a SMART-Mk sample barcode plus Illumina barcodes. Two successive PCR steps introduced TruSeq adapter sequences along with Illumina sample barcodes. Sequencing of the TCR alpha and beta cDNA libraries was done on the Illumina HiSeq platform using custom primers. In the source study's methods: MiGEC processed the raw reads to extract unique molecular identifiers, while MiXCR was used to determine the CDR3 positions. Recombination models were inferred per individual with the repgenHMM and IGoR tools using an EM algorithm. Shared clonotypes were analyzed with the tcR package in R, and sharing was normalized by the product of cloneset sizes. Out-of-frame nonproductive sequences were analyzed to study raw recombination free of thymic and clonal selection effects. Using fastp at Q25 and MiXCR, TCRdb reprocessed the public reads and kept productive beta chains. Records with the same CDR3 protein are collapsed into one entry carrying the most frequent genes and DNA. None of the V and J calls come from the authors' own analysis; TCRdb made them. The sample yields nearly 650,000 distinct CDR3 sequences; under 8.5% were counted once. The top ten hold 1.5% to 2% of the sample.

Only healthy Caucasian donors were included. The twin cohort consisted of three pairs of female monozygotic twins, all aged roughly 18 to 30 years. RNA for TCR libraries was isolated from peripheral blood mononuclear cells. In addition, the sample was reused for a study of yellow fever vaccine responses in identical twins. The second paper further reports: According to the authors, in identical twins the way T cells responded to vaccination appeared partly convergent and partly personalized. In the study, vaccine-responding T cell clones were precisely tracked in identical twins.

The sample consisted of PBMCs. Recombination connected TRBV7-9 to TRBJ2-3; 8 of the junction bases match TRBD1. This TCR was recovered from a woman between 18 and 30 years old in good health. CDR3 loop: CASSPGQGPTDTQYF. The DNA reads TGTGCCAGCAGCCCTGGACAGGGCCCCACAGATACGCAGTATTTT.